A selection of T cell receptor beta chains follows, all from one sample in a study of shared clonotypes between healthy human individuals. Here immunoSEQ multiplex PCR was the method, and the copy in TCRdb shows in-frame clones only, minus some. The data hold 850,000 to 1,100,000 clones, with 60% to 80% observed a single time. The sequenced material came from memory CD4+ T cells from PBMCs. These receptors were taken from a man aged 18 to 29 in good health. Some clones in this sample may be carry-over from other donors' samples. The CDR3 runs from the conserved cysteine through the conserved F or W. The order of the fields is D gene, J gene, CDR3 length, clone size, V gene, CDR3 protein, CDR3 DNA. D genes are given only for firm matches. Only some rows state a clone size, as once, few, many or a class for expanded clones.

d_call: .; j_call: TRBJ2-5; cdr3_length: 14; clone_size: .; v_call: TRBV5-4; cdr3_aa: CASSSARGAETQYF; cdr3_nt: TGTGCCAGCAGCTCGGCGCGAGGAGCAGAGACCCAGTACTTC
d_call: .; j_call: TRBJ1-5; cdr3_length: 14; clone_size: .; v_call: TRBV6-5; cdr3_aa: CASRSQGRNQPQHF; cdr3_nt: TGTGCCAGCAGATCACAGGGTAGGAATCAGCCCCAGCATTTT
d_call: TRBD2; j_call: TRBJ2-1; cdr3_length: 12; clone_size: .; v_call: TRBV6-1; cdr3_aa: CASTSSGSNAFF; cdr3_nt: TGTGCCAGCACTTCTAGCGGGAGTAACGCGTTCTTC
d_call: .; j_call: TRBJ1-1; cdr3_length: 14; clone_size: .; v_call: TRBV7-9; cdr3_aa: CASTLGEGSTEAFF; cdr3_nt: TGTGCCAGCACCCTCGGGGAGGGATCCACTGAAGCTTTCTTT
d_call: TRBD1; j_call: TRBJ1-1; cdr3_length: 15; clone_size: many; v_call: TRBV15; cdr3_aa: CATSRGWTGETEAFF; cdr3_nt: TGTGCCACCAGCAGAGGGTGGACAGGGGAGACTGAAGCTTTCTTT
d_call: TRBD1; j_call: TRBJ1-3; cdr3_length: 14; clone_size: .; v_call: TRBV29-1; cdr3_aa: CSVRDREPGNTIYF; cdr3_nt: TGCAGCGTTCGGGACAGAGAACCTGGAAACACCATATATTTT
d_call: .; j_call: TRBJ1-6; cdr3_length: 16; clone_size: .; v_call: TRBV27; cdr3_aa: CASSLPNGRRNSPLHF; cdr3_nt: TGTGCCAGCAGCCTACCGAACGGGCGCCGCAATTCACCCCTCCACTTT
d_call: TRBD1; j_call: TRBJ1-2; cdr3_length: 13; clone_size: .; v_call: TRBV2; cdr3_aa: CASSEPDRAGYTF; cdr3_nt: TGTGCCAGCAGTGAGCCCGACAGGGCCGGCTACACCTTC
d_call: .; j_call: TRBJ2-3; cdr3_length: 14; clone_size: .; v_call: TRBV9; cdr3_aa: CASSVGASTDTQYF; cdr3_nt: TGTGCCAGCAGCGTAGGAGCTAGCACAGATACGCAGTATTTT
d_call: .; j_call: TRBJ2-7; cdr3_length: 12; clone_size: few; v_call: TRBV19; cdr3_aa: CASSDQGYEQYF; cdr3_nt: TGTGCCAGTAGTGATCAGGGCTACGAGCAGTACTTC
d_call: .; j_call: TRBJ1-2; cdr3_length: 13; clone_size: .; v_call: TRBV7-2; cdr3_aa: CASSLGTNYGYTF; cdr3_nt: TGTGCCAGCAGCTTAGGCACGAACTATGGCTACACCTTC
d_call: .; j_call: TRBJ2-1; cdr3_length: 14; clone_size: .; v_call: TRBV27; cdr3_aa: CASSTAQGTSEQFF; cdr3_nt: TGTGCCAGCAGTACCGCCCAGGGCACCAGTGAGCAGTTCTTC
d_call: .; j_call: TRBJ1-4; cdr3_length: 13; clone_size: .; v_call: TRBV5-4; cdr3_aa: CASSLEAGKKLFF; cdr3_nt: TGTGCCAGCAGCTTGGAGGCAGGGAAAAAACTGTTTTTT
d_call: TRBD1; j_call: TRBJ1-2; cdr3_length: 15; clone_size: .; v_call: TRBV6-1; cdr3_aa: CASLSGGTVPYGYTF; cdr3_nt: TGTGCCAGCCTCTCAGGTGGGACAGTCCCGTATGGCTACACCTTC
d_call: .; j_call: TRBJ2-5; cdr3_length: 15; clone_size: few; v_call: TRBV7-2; cdr3_aa: CASSLSRNVEETQYF; cdr3_nt: TGTGCCAGCAGCTTATCCAGGAATGTCGAAGAGACCCAGTACTTC
d_call: .; j_call: TRBJ2-1; cdr3_length: 16; clone_size: .; v_call: TRBV6-6; cdr3_aa: CATQSGTLSSYNEQFF; cdr3_nt: TGTGCCACCCAGTCCGGGACACTTAGCTCCTACAATGAGCAGTTCTTC
d_call: .; j_call: TRBJ1-2; cdr3_length: 13; clone_size: .; v_call: TRBV30; cdr3_aa: CAWSEQGIYGYTF; cdr3_nt: TGTGCCTGGAGTGAGCAGGGAATCTATGGCTACACCTTC
d_call: TRBD1; j_call: TRBJ1-1; cdr3_length: 15; clone_size: .; v_call: TRBV10-3; cdr3_aa: CAIRDREGRNTEAFF; cdr3_nt: TGTGCCATCCGGGACAGGGAGGGGAGGAACACTGAAGCTTTCTTT
d_call: TRBD2; j_call: TRBJ2-1; cdr3_length: 17; clone_size: .; v_call: TRBV4-3; cdr3_aa: CASSQGQAGGPIYEQFF; cdr3_nt: TGCGCCAGCAGCCAAGGGCAAGCGGGAGGGCCTATCTATGAGCAGTTCTTC
d_call: TRBD2; j_call: TRBJ2-1; cdr3_length: 15; clone_size: many; v_call: TRBV11-2; cdr3_aa: CASGGGGRLSGEQFF; cdr3_nt: TGTGCCAGCGGAGGAGGCGGGAGGTTGTCTGGTGAGCAGTTCTTC
d_call: .; j_call: TRBJ1-3; cdr3_length: 13; clone_size: .; v_call: TRBV7-2; cdr3_aa: CASSWTARNTIYF; cdr3_nt: TGTGCCAGCAGCTGGACAGCACGAAACACCATATATTTT
d_call: .; j_call: TRBJ2-7; cdr3_length: 14; clone_size: once; v_call: TRBV6-1; cdr3_aa: CASSEVADPYEQYF; cdr3_nt: TGTGCCAGCAGTGAAGTGGCGGACCCCTACGAGCAGTACTTC
d_call: .; j_call: TRBJ2-1; cdr3_length: 14; clone_size: .; v_call: TRBV27; cdr3_aa: CASSPSGSWNEQFF; cdr3_nt: TGTGCCAGCAGTCCCTCAGGGAGTTGGAATGAGCAGTTCTTC
d_call: .; j_call: TRBJ2-1; cdr3_length: 14; clone_size: .; v_call: TRBV18; cdr3_aa: CASSLDFTYNEQFF; cdr3_nt: TGTGCCAGCTCCCTCGACTTTACCTACAATGAGCAGTTCTTC
d_call: TRBD2; j_call: TRBJ2-1; cdr3_length: 14; clone_size: few; v_call: TRBV2; cdr3_aa: CASSYLAGASLGFF; cdr3_nt: TGTGCCAGCAGTTACCTAGCGGGGGCTTCCCTCGGGTTCTTC
d_call: .; j_call: TRBJ1-1; cdr3_length: 12; clone_size: .; v_call: TRBV5-1; cdr3_aa: CASSVADTEAFF; cdr3_nt: TGCGCCAGCAGCGTGGCAGATACTGAAGCTTTCTTT
d_call: .; j_call: TRBJ2-1; cdr3_length: 15; clone_size: .; v_call: TRBV5-1; cdr3_aa: CASSLADSTYNEQFF; cdr3_nt: TGCGCCAGCAGCTTGGCTGACTCGACCTACAATGAGCAGTTCTTC
d_call: .; j_call: TRBJ1-2; cdr3_length: 16; clone_size: .; v_call: TRBV7-2; cdr3_aa: CASSLGVGYGDYGYTF; cdr3_nt: TGTGCCAGCAGCTTAGGCGTGGGGTATGGTGACTATGGCTACACCTTC
d_call: TRBD1; j_call: TRBJ1-2; cdr3_length: 13; clone_size: few; v_call: TRBV7-3; cdr3_aa: CASSWTGGEGYTF; cdr3_nt: TGTGCCAGCAGCTGGACAGGGGGCGAGGGCTACACCTTC
d_call: TRBD1; j_call: TRBJ2-7; cdr3_length: 16; clone_size: once; v_call: TRBV5-4; cdr3_aa: CASSPMTGTGLYEQYF; cdr3_nt: TGTGCCAGCAGCCCTATGACCGGGACAGGGTTATACGAGCAGTACTTC
d_call: .; j_call: TRBJ1-1; cdr3_length: 15; clone_size: .; v_call: TRBV4-3; cdr3_aa: CASSQDNQVGTEAFF; cdr3_nt: TGCGCCAGCAGCCAGGATAACCAGGTAGGGACTGAAGCTTTCTTT
d_call: TRBD2; j_call: TRBJ2-1; cdr3_length: 20; clone_size: .; v_call: TRBV7-2; cdr3_aa: CASSLASGLAGGLSYNEQFF; cdr3_nt: TGTGCCAGCAGCTTAGCGTCTGGTCTAGCGGGAGGTCTTTCCTACAATGAGCAGTTCTTC
d_call: TRBD1; j_call: TRBJ1-1; cdr3_length: 13; clone_size: .; v_call: TRBV2; cdr3_aa: CASRQQGIGEAFF; cdr3_nt: TGTGCCAGCAGACAACAGGGGATAGGTGAAGCTTTCTTT
d_call: .; j_call: TRBJ2-3; cdr3_length: 13; clone_size: .; v_call: TRBV14; cdr3_aa: CASSQQSGDTQYF; cdr3_nt: TGTGCCAGCAGCCAGCAGTCGGGAGATACGCAGTATTTT
d_call: TRBD2; j_call: TRBJ2-3; cdr3_length: 17; clone_size: .; v_call: TRBV5-1; cdr3_aa: CASGKATSGLSTDTQYF; cdr3_nt: TGCGCCAGCGGCAAAGCGACTAGCGGCTTAAGCACAGATACGCAGTATTTT
d_call: TRBD2; j_call: TRBJ2-1; cdr3_length: 14; clone_size: .; v_call: TRBV2; cdr3_aa: CASNQREGSNEQFF; cdr3_nt: TGTGCCAGCAACCAGCGGGAGGGGTCCAATGAGCAGTTCTTC
d_call: .; j_call: TRBJ2-3; cdr3_length: 14; clone_size: .; v_call: TRBV6-6; cdr3_aa: CASSYGRRTDTQYF; cdr3_nt: TGTGCCAGCAGTTACGGTCGGCGCACAGATACGCAGTATTTT
d_call: .; j_call: TRBJ2-7; cdr3_length: 14; clone_size: few; v_call: TRBV5-4; cdr3_aa: CASSYQGGAYEQYF; cdr3_nt: TGTGCCAGCAGCTACCAGGGGGGGGCCTACGAGCAGTACTTC
d_call: .; j_call: TRBJ1-3; cdr3_length: 14; clone_size: few; v_call: TRBV5-6; cdr3_aa: CASSLGVHGNTIYF; cdr3_nt: TGTGCCAGCAGCCTTGGAGTTCATGGAAACACCATATATTTT
d_call: .; j_call: TRBJ1-4; cdr3_length: 12; clone_size: .; v_call: TRBV28; cdr3_aa: CASGPLGEKLFF; cdr3_nt: TGTGCCAGCGGGCCACTGGGGGAAAAACTGTTTTTT
d_call: TRBD1; j_call: TRBJ1-1; cdr3_length: 15; clone_size: .; v_call: TRBV29-1; cdr3_aa: CSVDGQGPQNTEAFF; cdr3_nt: TGCAGCGTTGACGGACAGGGACCACAGAACACTGAAGCTTTCTTT
d_call: .; j_call: TRBJ2-3; cdr3_length: 15; clone_size: .; v_call: TRBV5-1; cdr3_aa: CASSPTTGGADTQYF; cdr3_nt: TGCGCCAGCAGCCCGACGACTGGGGGCGCAGATACGCAGTATTTT
d_call: .; j_call: TRBJ1-5; cdr3_length: 15; clone_size: .; v_call: TRBV28; cdr3_aa: CASSPRTPNNQPQHF; cdr3_nt: TGTGCCAGCAGTCCGAGGACGCCAAACAATCAGCCCCAGCATTTT
d_call: TRBD2; j_call: TRBJ2-1; cdr3_length: 15; clone_size: .; v_call: TRBV10-2; cdr3_aa: CASSRLSGVVNEQFF; cdr3_nt: TGCGCCAGCAGTCGCCTTAGCGGGGTGGTCAATGAGCAGTTCTTC
d_call: .; j_call: TRBJ2-5; cdr3_length: 14; clone_size: .; v_call: TRBV5-1; cdr3_aa: CASSFGGAGETQYF; cdr3_nt: TGCGCCAGCAGCTTCGGGGGCGCCGGGGAGACCCAGTACTTC
d_call: .; j_call: TRBJ2-7; cdr3_length: 12; clone_size: .; v_call: TRBV5-4; cdr3_aa: CASSFDTYEQYF; cdr3_nt: TGTGCCAGCAGCTTCGACACCTACGAGCAGTACTTC
d_call: .; j_call: TRBJ1-1; cdr3_length: 15; clone_size: .; v_call: TRBV6-6; cdr3_aa: CASRERGLSGTEAFF; cdr3_nt: TGTGCCAGCAGGGAGCGGGGGCTGTCCGGCACTGAAGCTTTCTTT
d_call: .; j_call: TRBJ1-2; cdr3_length: 14; clone_size: few; v_call: TRBV28; cdr3_aa: CASSLDRTIYGYTF; cdr3_nt: TGTGCCAGCAGTTTAGACAGGACGATCTATGGCTACACCTTC
d_call: .; j_call: TRBJ2-3; cdr3_length: 13; clone_size: .; v_call: TRBV19; cdr3_aa: CASSMGAEDTQYF; cdr3_nt: TGTGCCAGTAGTATGGGTGCGGAAGATACGCAGTATTTT
d_call: TRBD1; j_call: TRBJ1-4; cdr3_length: 17; clone_size: .; v_call: TRBV27; cdr3_aa: CASNFNRTGAINEKLFF; cdr3_nt: TGTGCCAGCAATTTTAATCGGACAGGAGCTATTAATGAAAAACTGTTTTTT
d_call: .; j_call: TRBJ1-1; cdr3_length: 15; clone_size: .; v_call: TRBV18; cdr3_aa: CASSPGRWGGTEAFF; cdr3_nt: TGTGCCAGCTCACCGGGAAGGTGGGGTGGGACTGAAGCTTTCTTT
d_call: TRBD1; j_call: TRBJ1-5; cdr3_length: 16; clone_size: .; v_call: TRBV6-1; cdr3_aa: CASSERQGALRQPQHF; cdr3_nt: TGTGCCAGCAGTGAAAGACAGGGGGCGCTTCGTCAGCCCCAGCATTTT
d_call: .; j_call: TRBJ1-3; cdr3_length: 11; clone_size: .; v_call: TRBV2; cdr3_aa: CASSVLNTIYF; cdr3_nt: TGTGCCAGCAGTGTGCTCAACACCATATATTTT
d_call: .; j_call: TRBJ1-2; cdr3_length: 12; clone_size: few; v_call: TRBV5-4; cdr3_aa: CASSLEAYGYTF; cdr3_nt: TGTGCCAGCAGCTTGGAGGCCTATGGCTACACCTTC
d_call: .; j_call: TRBJ1-3; cdr3_length: 15; clone_size: few; v_call: TRBV7-9; cdr3_aa: CASSLVAGVGNTIYF; cdr3_nt: TGTGCCAGCAGCTTAGTTGCGGGAGTTGGAAACACCATATATTTT